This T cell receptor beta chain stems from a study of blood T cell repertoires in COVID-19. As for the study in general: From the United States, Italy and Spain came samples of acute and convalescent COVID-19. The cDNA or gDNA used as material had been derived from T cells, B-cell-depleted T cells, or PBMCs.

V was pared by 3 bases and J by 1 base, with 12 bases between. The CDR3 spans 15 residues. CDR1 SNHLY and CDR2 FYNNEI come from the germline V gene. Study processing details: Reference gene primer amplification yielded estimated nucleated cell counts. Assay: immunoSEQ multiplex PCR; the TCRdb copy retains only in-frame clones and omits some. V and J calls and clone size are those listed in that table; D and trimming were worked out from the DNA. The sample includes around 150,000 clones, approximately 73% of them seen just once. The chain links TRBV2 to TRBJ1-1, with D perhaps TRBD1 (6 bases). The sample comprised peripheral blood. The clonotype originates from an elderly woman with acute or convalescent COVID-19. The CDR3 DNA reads TGTGCCAGCAGTGAGGCGGGGGGCTGGAACACTGAAGCTTTCTTT. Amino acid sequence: CASSEAGGWNTEAFF.